Listed here are 26 T cell receptor beta chains from one sample, sequenced in a study of blood T cell repertoires in COVID-19. Clones were read by immunoSEQ multiplex PCR, and TCRdb kept only the in-frame ones, dropping some. Of 170,000 or so clones listed, 70% to 80% are singletons. The sample comprised PBMCs or T cells enriched from blood (not recorded which). The receptors shown here come from a woman aged 50 to 65 who had recovered from COVID-19.

CDR3 loop: CASSPQGGYEQFF. The CDR3 DNA sequence: TGTGCCAGCTCACCGCAGGGTGGATATGAGCAGTTCTTC. V gene TRBV18 combines with J gene TRBJ2-1; tentative D call: TRBD1 (5 bases). This CDR3 spans 13 amino acids. Germline V gene data show CDR1 as KGHSH and CDR2 as LQKENI. The V and J ends lost 3 bases and 8 bases respectively, with 11 bases between them.

This chain connects TRBV30 to TRBJ2-1; D may be TRBD2 (6 bases). Looked up from germline, CDR1 is GTSNPN and CDR2 is SVGIG (reference sequence). Trimming removed 5 bases at V and 5 bases at J, with 16 bases between. CDR3 size: 14 residues. The DNA for the CDR3 is TGTGCCTGGGTCCTTCAGGAGGGGAACAATGAGCAGTTCTTC. Its translation: CAWVLQEGNNEQFF.

The genes are TRBV15 and TRBJ2-1; TRBD1 matches 9 bases. CDR1 LNHNV and CDR2 YYDKDF come from the germline V gene (reference sequence). This CDR3 region has 14 residues. V lost 3 bases, J lost 12 bases, and 9 bases stayed unmatched. CDR3 region: CATSSYTGGAWQFF. The CDR3 DNA follows: TGTGCCACCAGCAGCTATACAGGGGGCGCATGGCAGTTCTTC. The complete variable domain, with remaining parts taken from reference TRBV15 and TRBJ2-1, reads DAMVIQNPRYQVTQFGKPVTLSCSQTLNHNVMYWYQQKSSQAPKLLFHYYDKDFNNEADTPDNFQSRRPNTSFCFLDIRSPGLGDTAMYLCATSSYTGGAWQFFGPGTRLTVL.

V usage is TRBV30 and J usage is TRBJ2-1, with TRBD2 identical over 9 bases. The junction had 9 bases not matched to a gene; V was cut back by 8 bases and J by 4 bases. Germline V gene lookup returns CDR1 GTSNPN and CDR2 SVGIG (reference sequence). This CDR3 contains 14 residues. The CDR3 DNA reads as TGTGCCGCCGAGGGGCTAGCGGGGTACAATGAGCAGTTCTTC. Amino acids: CAAEGLAGYNEQFF. The whole variable domain, filled in from reference TRBV30 and TRBJ2-1, reads SQTIHQWPATLVQPVGSPLSLECTVEGTSNPNLYWYRQAAGRGLQLLFYSVGIGQISSEVPQNLSASRPQDRQFILSSKKLLLSDSGFYLCAAEGLAGYNEQFFGPGTRLTVL.

The chain employs TRBV19 and TRBJ2-3; possibly TRBD1 for D (5 bases). Germline V CDR1 and CDR2: LNHDA, SQIVND (reference sequence). The length of the CDR3 is 16 residues. V gave up 5 bases and J gave up 2 bases, with 17 bases separating them. In nucleotides, the CDR3 is TGTGCCAGTAGTTACGGCAGGGCACCCTCCACAGATACGCAGTATTTT. Protein product: CASSYGRAPSTDTQYF. Looking up the rest from reference TRBV19 and TRBJ2-3 gives the full variable domain: DGGITQSPKYLFRKEGQNVTLSCEQNLNHDAMYWYRQDPGQGLRLIYYSQIVNDFQKGDIAEGYSVSREKKESFPLTVTSAQKNPTAFYLCASSYGRAPSTDTQYFGPGTRLTVL.

This sequence joins TRBV5-1 and TRBJ2-5; 11 bases match TRBD2. V trimming: 6 bases; J trimming: 4 bases; junction bases outside the gene matches: 8. CDR3 length: 15 amino acids. Germline V gene data show CDR1 as SGHRS and CDR2 as YFSETQ. The CDR3 DNA follows: TGCGCCAGCACCAGCGGTAGCGGGAGGGGAGAGACCCAGTACTTC. Translated: CASTSGSGRGETQYF.

This clone came up once. This chain uses TRBV5-8 with TRBJ1-2, with D possibly TRBD1 on 5 matching bases. Trimming left V 3 bases short and J 5 bases short, with 14 bases between. Looked up from germline, CDR1 is SGHTS and CDR2 is YDEGEE. CDR3 length equals 14 residues. The CDR3 region has the DNA TGTGCCAGCAGCTGGCGGGACGGATATTATGGCTACACCTTC. It yields the protein CASSWRDGYYGYTF.

The chain joins TRBV30 to TRBJ1-3, with D possibly matching TRBD1 (6 bases). Germline V gene data show CDR1 as GTSNPN and CDR2 as SVGIG (reference sequence). With 3 bases removed from V and 12 bases from J, the gap between germline ends came to 15 bases. The CDR3 length is 12 residues. The CDR3 sequence: CAWSFDRLHIYF. CDR3 DNA: TGTGCCTGGAGCTTTGACAGGTTGCACATATATTTT.

About this clone itself: This sample also contains other DNA sequences that code for the same CDR3. The chain employs TRBV30 and TRBJ1-2, with D uncertain. The ends were cut back, 0 bases at V and 0 bases at J, with 5 bases in the middle. The germline V gene has CDR1 GTSNPN and CDR2 SVGIG (reference sequence). The CDR3 length is 13 residues. The CDR3 spells CAWSVSANYGYTF. In DNA form, the CDR3 reads TGTGCCTGGAGTGTATCAGCTAACTATGGCTACACCTTC. Complete variable domain (other parts from reference TRBV30 and TRBJ1-2): SQTIHQWPATLVQPVGSPLSLECTVEGTSNPNLYWYRQAAGRGLQLLFYSVGIGQISSEVPQNLSASRPQDRQFILSSKKLLLSDSGFYLCAWSVSANYGYTFGSGTRLTVV.

This chain uses TRBV2 with TRBJ2-5; 7 nucleotides align to TRBD1. Trimming removed 4 bases from V and 2 bases from J; junction bases left unmatched: 10. CDR1 and CDR2 from the germline V gene are SNHLY and FYNNEI. The CDR3 is made up of 16 amino acids. This chain's CDR3 is CASSGDDRDPQETQYF. In DNA form, the CDR3 reads TGTGCCAGCAGTGGGGATGACAGGGACCCTCAAGAGACCCAGTACTTC.

The V call is TRBV3-1 (or the pseudogene TRBV3-2), the J call TRBJ2-1, with a tentative D call TRBD2 (6 bases). The CDR3 covers 16 residues. Looked up from germline, CDR1 is LGHDT and CDR2 is YNNKEL (reference sequence). V dropped 11 bases and J dropped 2 bases, with 22 bases sitting between them. In nucleotides, the CDR3 is TGTGCCTCCCTTAACTCCCCGGGACTCCCCTACAATGAGCAGTTCTTC. This codes for CASLNSPGLPYNEQFF.

The chain links TRBV27 to TRBJ2-3, with TRBD1 as a possible D gene (6 bases). The CDR3 is made up of 16 amino acids. Germline V gene data show CDR1 as MNHEY and CDR2 as SMNVEV (reference sequence). The V and J ends lost 5 bases and 0 bases respectively, with 15 bases between them. Here the CDR3 reads CASSPGRGLSTDTQYF. The CDR3 region has the DNA TGTGCCAGCAGTCCTGGAAGGGGGTTGAGCACAGATACGCAGTATTTT.

V is TRBV6-5 and J is TRBJ1-2, with a tentative D call TRBD1 (5 bases). The V gene lost 6 bases and the J gene lost 6 bases, with 11 bases spanning the gap. CDR1 is MNHEY and CDR2 is SVGAGI in the germline V gene. The CDR3 is made up of 12 amino acids. For the CDR3, the DNA is TGTGCCAGCAGCCGAACGGGGGATGGCTACACCTTC. Amino acids: CASSRTGDGYTF.

The J gene is TRBJ1-4, the V gene TRBV30; D gene ambiguous. V was pared by 1 base and J by 8 bases, with 8 bases between. The length of the CDR3 is 12 residues. Germline lookup yields CDR1 GTSNPN and CDR2 SVGIG (reference sequence). The CDR3 is CAWSELREKLFF. CDR3 nucleotide sequence: TGTGCCTGGAGTGAGCTGCGCGAAAAACTGTTTTTT.

V and J are TRBV28 and TRBJ2-7, with 8 bases identical to TRBD1. Trimming took 5 bases from V and 3 from J; bases not matched to a gene: 12. The CDR3 runs 16 residues. The germline V gene encodes CDR1 MDHEN and CDR2 SYDVKM. CDR3 loop: CASSPGTGSVLYEQYF. CDR3 nucleotide sequence: TGTGCCAGCAGTCCCGGGACAGGATCAGTCCTCTACGAGCAGTACTTC.

J is TRBJ2-7 and V is TRBV9; TRBD2 matches at 12 bases. With 1 base clipped from V and 6 bases from J, the junction kept 2 bases outside the gene matches. The CDR3 extends over 14 amino acids. Germline V gene sequence: CDR1 SGDLS, CDR2 YYNGEE. The CDR3 loop is CASSVLLAGGEQYF. The CDR3, as DNA: TGTGCCAGCAGCGTATTACTAGCGGGAGGCGAGCAGTACTTC.

A word on this clone: The sample holds other DNA sequences that translate to the same CDR3. The chain has TRBV18 and TRBJ2-1, with no clear D. The CDR3 extends over 13 amino acids. Germline V CDR1 and CDR2: KGHSH, LQKENI. Trimming left V 2 bases short and J 4 bases short, with 6 bases between. The CDR3: CASSPGQYNEQFF. The CDR3 region has the DNA TGTGCCAGCTCACCAGGGCAATACAATGAGCAGTTCTTC.

This clone was recorded once. The chain recombines TRBV27 with TRBJ2-1; D is perhaps TRBD1 (5 bases). The V end was cut by 3 bases, the J end by 4 bases, with 16 bases between. The CDR3 has 16 residues. Germline values: CDR1 MNHEY, CDR2 SMNVEV (reference sequence). The CDR3 nucleotides read TGTGCCAGCAGTTTGGTTCGAGGACAACAATACAATGAGCAGTTCTTC. This sequence encodes CASSLVRGQQYNEQFF.

In this sample, this clone turned up a few times. The chain is built from TRBV2 and TRBJ1-4; D uncertain. The CDR3 length is 12 residues. The germline CDR1 and CDR2 sequences are SNHLY and FYNNEI. Trimming shortened V by 7 bases and J by 8 bases, and 11 bases separated the two germline ends. The CDR3 spells CASNRQSEKLFF. CDR3 DNA sequence: TGTGCCAGCAATCGACAATCCGAAAAACTGTTTTTT.

This chain joins TRBV3-1 (or the pseudogene TRBV3-2) and TRBJ2-7, with TRBD2 identical over 14 bases. V shed 3 bases, J shed 6 bases, and the junction held 16 bases outside the gene matches. CDR3 length equals 19 residues. The germline V gene has CDR1 LGHDT and CDR2 YNNKEL (reference sequence). The CDR3 bases are TGTGCCAGCAGCCACGAGCCCCCCCGACTAGCGGGAGGGCGAAGCGAGCAGTACTTC. It encodes CASSHEPPRLAGGRSEQYF.

The chain combines TRBV12-3 or TRBV12-4 with TRBJ2-7; 9 nucleotides align to TRBD2. The CDR3 sequence is 13 residues long. J lost 6 bases, V lost 9 bases, and 9 bases had no gene match. The CDR3 bases are TGTGCCAGTTCAGCCCGACTAGCGGTCGAGCAGTACTTC. Its protein is CASSARLAVEQYF.

This clone was seen once. The rearrangement uses TRBV3-1 (or the pseudogene TRBV3-2) and TRBJ2-2, with 8 bases that match TRBD1. This CDR3 contains 14 residues. Germline CDR1 LGHDT, CDR2 YNNKEL (reference sequence). V lost 8 bases to trimming and J lost 6 bases; unmatched junction nucleotides: 8. CDR3 sequence reads: CASRQGIVPGELFF. CDR3 coding DNA: TGTGCCAGCCGACAGGGGATAGTTCCCGGGGAGCTGTTTTTT.

V gene TRBV12-3 or TRBV12-4 combines with J gene TRBJ2-1, with 9 nucleotides matching TRBD2. The V gene end was trimmed by 3 bases and the J gene end by 15 bases; junction bases not matched to a gene: 6. The CDR3 has 12 amino acids. Written as DNA, the CDR3 is TGTGCCAGCAGTTTTCAGTCAGCGGGAGGGTTCTTC. It codes for CASSFQSAGGFF.

The rearrangement joins TRBV28 to TRBJ1-2, with 7 bases matching TRBD1. V shed 2 bases and J 6 bases; nucleotides not matched to a gene: 9. The CDR3 has 15 amino acids. Germline V lookup: CDR1 MDHEN, CDR2 SYDVKM. CDR3 nucleotide sequence: TGTGCCAGCAGTTTAGGGTCGGCAGGGGGTAATGGCTACACCTTC. Protein: CASSLGSAGGNGYTF.

This clone was detected a few times. This chain joins TRBV4-3 and TRBJ2-7; 7 bases align to TRBD1. Per the germline V gene, CDR1 is LGHNA and CDR2 is YSLEER. The CDR3 consists of 15 residues. Trimming cost V 4 bases and J 0 bases; bases outside gene matches: 6. The CDR3 nucleotides read TGCGCCAGCAGCCCAGGGACAGTCTCCTCCTACGAGCAGTACTTC. It specifies CASSPGTVSSYEQYF.

The genes are TRBV27 and TRBJ1-4; weak D call: TRBD1 (6 bases). Trimming took 6 bases from V and 8 from J, leaving 16 bases between them. The germline V gene encodes CDR1 MNHEY and CDR2 SMNVEV (reference sequence). The CDR3 runs 14 residues. Written as DNA, the CDR3 is TGTGCCAGCAGCCCGCAGGGGTTTGGCGAAAAACTGTTTTTT. Protein: CASSPQGFGEKLFF.